These 18 T cell receptor beta chains came from one sample sequenced in a study of sequential checkpoint blockade in melanoma. The repertoire was sequenced with immunoSEQ multiplex PCR; TCRdb's copy has only in-frame clones and lacks some. The data hold approximately 21,000 clones, with approximately 80% observed a single time. The treatment is: randomized to nivolumab then ipilimumab (arm A) or the reverse (arm B). The sample in question was CD8+ T cells sorted from blood (inferred from file names), obtained from a patient given nivolumab and ipilimumab in sequence. These receptors were taken from a human donor with melanoma.

This clone turned up a few times. The V and J genes are TRBV4-3 and TRBJ2-7, with D tentatively TRBD2 (5 bases). The CDR3 totals 14 residues. Deletions cut 0 bases from V and 2 bases from J, with 8 bases between. Per the germline V gene, CDR1 is LGHNA and CDR2 is YSLEER. CDR3 sequence reads: CASSQDPGTYEQYF. The CDR3 region has the DNA TGCGCCAGCAGCCAAGATCCGGGAACCTACGAGCAGTACTTC.

The chain employs TRBV28 and TRBJ2-5; 7 bases match TRBD1. The CDR3 is made up of 15 amino acids. CDR1 and CDR2 (germline): MDHEN, SYDVKM. V trimming: 2 bases; J trimming: 1 base; junction bases outside the gene matches: 4. CDR3 residues: CASSLNRQGQETQYF. As DNA, the CDR3 is TGTGCCAGCAGTTTAAATCGACAGGGCCAAGAGACCCAGTACTTC.

CDR3 in amino acids: CAIRQGQVYGYTF. DNA for the CDR3: TGTGCCATCAGGCAAGGACAGGTCTATGGCTACACCTTC. The genes are TRBV10-3 and TRBJ1-2; 7 bases fit TRBD1. V lost 6 bases and J lost 4; bases outside the gene matches: 5. The germline gives CDR1 ENHRY, CDR2 SYGVKD. The CDR3 is made up of 13 amino acids.

This chain connects TRBV18 to TRBJ1-1; unclear D gene. Germline CDR1 and CDR2: KGHSH and LQKENI. The length of the CDR3 is 16 residues. Trimming left V 3 bases short and J 2 bases short, with 16 bases between. The CDR3 DNA is TGTGCCAGCTCACCTGATGGAGTGAGGGCTAACACTGAAGCTTTCTTT. Its translation: CASSPDGVRANTEAFF.

The CDR3 protein is CASSLGAVKQETQYF. DNA for the CDR3: TGTGCCAGCAGCTTGGGGGCAGTAAAACAAGAGACCCAGTACTTC. This chain joins TRBV7-6 and TRBJ2-5; TRBD1 is a possible D gene (6 bases). CDR3 size: 15 residues. Germline-derived CDR1 and CDR2 are SGHVS and FNYEAQ. Trimming left V 3 bases short and J 2 bases short, with 13 bases between.

The chain is built from TRBV2 and TRBJ2-7; D possibly corresponds to TRBD1 (5 bases). The germline CDR1 and CDR2 sequences are SNHLY and FYNNEI. V was clipped by 2 bases and J by 5 bases, with 16 bases between them. The CDR3 runs to 15 residues. The CDR3 sequence is CASSEQLNRKDEQYF. The DNA of the CDR3 is TGTGCCAGCAGTGAACAATTGAACAGGAAAGACGAGCAGTACTTC.

The chain couples TRBV28 to TRBJ2-7; TRBD2 aligns across 10 bases. The ends lost 6 bases at V and 4 bases at J; junction bases unmatched: 12. Germline CDR1 is MDHEN and CDR2 is SYDVKM. The CDR3 has 16 amino acids. CDR3 sequence reads: CASSFAQRGGPYEQYF. Here the CDR3 DNA reads TGTGCCAGCAGCTTCGCTCAGCGGGGGGGCCCTTACGAGCAGTACTTC.

This chain links TRBV27 with TRBJ2-7; 8 bases map to TRBD1. This CDR3 spans 14 amino acids. V lost 3 bases to trimming and J lost 7 bases; unmatched junction nucleotides: 8. CDR1 and CDR2 (germline): MNHEY, SMNVEV (reference sequence). The CDR3 spells CASSLTGARTEQYF. The CDR3 DNA follows: TGTGCCAGCAGTTTGACAGGGGCGCGAACGGAGCAGTACTTC.

The CDR3 loop is CASSEVNSANTGELFF. CDR3 nucleotide sequence: TGTGCCAGCAGTGAGGTTAACAGTGCCAACACCGGGGAGCTGTTTTTT. The V call is TRBV2, the J call TRBJ2-2, with D uncertain. This CDR3 region has 16 residues. Trimming removed 3 bases at V and 2 bases at J, with 13 bases between. CDR1 is SNHLY, CDR2 FYNNEI, per germline.

This clone came up once. The chain couples TRBV2 to TRBJ2-1, with 14 bases matching TRBD2. Germline lookup yields CDR1 SNHLY and CDR2 FYNNEI. V gave up 4 bases and J gave up 6 bases; unmatched junction bases: 2. This CDR3 contains 15 residues. CDR3 in DNA: TGTGCCAGCAGTGGACTAGCGGGGGGGGTCAATGAGCAGTTCTTC. Its protein is CASSGLAGGVNEQFF.

The chain combines TRBV7-3 with TRBJ2-3; the match to TRBD2 covers 8 bases. The V segment lost 3 bases and the J segment 4 bases; nucleotides outside the gene matches: 3. The germline V gene encodes CDR1 SGHTA and CDR2 FQGTGA. This CDR3 spans 14 amino acids. The CDR3 loop reads CASSLRAGADTQYF. CDR3 coding DNA: TGTGCCAGCAGCTTGCGAGCGGGGGCAGATACGCAGTATTTT.

As regards this clone: Germline and junction disagree at one end, which may indicate a read error. This chain links TRBV6-1 with TRBJ1-5, with D possibly matching TRBD1 (5 bases). CDR1 and CDR2 (germline): MNHNS, SASEGT. The CDR3 is 15 amino acids. The CDR3, as DNA: TGTGCCAGCGGAGGGACCAGTTTTAGCAATCGGCCCCAGCATTTT. Residues: CASGGTSFSNRPQHF.

The rearrangement uses TRBV7-8 and TRBJ2-7, with 11 positions matching TRBD2. The CDR3 has 17 amino acids. Trimming took 5 bases from V and 3 from J; bases not matched to a gene: 12. The germline CDR1 and CDR2 sequences are SGHVS and FQNEAQ. This CDR3 reads CASSLSSGGLEIYEQYF. CDR3 DNA sequence: TGTGCCAGCAGCCTATCTAGCGGGGGGTTAGAAATCTACGAGCAGTACTTC.

There are a few counts of this clone. The genes are TRBV10-2 and TRBJ2-7; D may be TRBD1 (6 bases). The germline V and J ends were trimmed by 7 bases and 3 bases, with 10 bases remaining between them. This CDR3 contains 12 residues. Per the germline V gene, CDR1 is WSHSY and CDR2 is SAAADI. Here the CDR3 reads CASTDRNYEQYF. The CDR3 DNA sequence: TGCGCCAGCACGGACAGAAACTACGAGCAGTACTTC.

The chain combines TRBV5-8 with TRBJ2-1, with 7 bases fitting TRBD1. The germline V gene encodes CDR1 SGHTS and CDR2 YDEGEE. The trim removed 6 bases at V and 6 bases at J, leaving 9 bases unmatched. This CDR3 has 14 residues. CDR3 region: CASINRGWGNEQFF. CDR3 DNA sequence: TGTGCCAGCATCAACAGGGGTTGGGGCAATGAGCAGTTCTTC.

The CDR3 sequence: CASGDREDGELFF. CDR3 nucleotide sequence: TGTGCCAGCGGCGACAGGGAGGACGGGGAGCTGTTTTTT. J is TRBJ2-2 and V is TRBV6-5, with D possibly matching TRBD1 (7 bases). This CDR3 comprises 13 residues. Trimming left V 8 bases short and J 7 bases short, with 14 bases between. The germline gives CDR1 MNHEY, CDR2 SVGAGI.

The gene calls are TRBV5-8 and TRBJ1-2, with D possibly matching TRBD1 (6 bases). The V and J ends lost 2 bases and 3 bases respectively, with 8 bases between them. Germline CDR1 and CDR2: SGHTS and YDEGEE. The CDR3 is 13 residues long. The CDR3, as DNA: TGTGCCAGCAGCTTACAGGGAGACTATGGCTACACCTTC. It encodes CASSLQGDYGYTF.

This clone has just a few counts. This rearrangement joins TRBV27 to TRBJ2-1, with 8 positions matching TRBD2. Germline V gives CDR1 MNHEY, CDR2 SMNVEV (reference sequence). CDR3 length equals 14 residues. Losses at the gene ends were 5 bases for V and 9 bases for J; bases not matched to a gene: 9. CDR3 region: CASSPPGTRIEQFF. The CDR3 DNA follows: TGTGCCAGCAGTCCTCCCGGGACTAGAATTGAGCAGTTCTTC.